This TCR beta chain was recovered during a study of cytotoxic CD8 clonotypes in ibrutinib-treated CLL. Study background: Patients: roughly 11 relapsed/refractory, more than 14 treatment-naive, under 18 IGHV unmutated.

This CDR3 region has 15 residues. V was clipped by 6 bases and J by 0 bases, with 12 bases between them. CDR1 is MNHEY and CDR2 is SVGAGI in the germline V gene. Around 2 micrograms of genomic DNA (from cryopreserved PBMCs) were used for TCR beta libraries. Using immunoSEQ multiplex PCR, the repertoire was profiled, and TCRdb retains in-frame clones only, with some absent. This sample has tens of thousands of clones, with about 72% found just once. This TCR derives from a human donor with chronic lymphocytic leukemia. The chain has TRBV6-5 and TRBJ1-3; the D is unclear. The specimen was PBMCs, collected after 12 months of ibrutinib treatment. The CDR3 DNA reads TGTGCCAGCAGCAAACTTGGCCTCTCTGGAAACACCATATATTTT. It translates to CASSKLGLSGNTIYF.